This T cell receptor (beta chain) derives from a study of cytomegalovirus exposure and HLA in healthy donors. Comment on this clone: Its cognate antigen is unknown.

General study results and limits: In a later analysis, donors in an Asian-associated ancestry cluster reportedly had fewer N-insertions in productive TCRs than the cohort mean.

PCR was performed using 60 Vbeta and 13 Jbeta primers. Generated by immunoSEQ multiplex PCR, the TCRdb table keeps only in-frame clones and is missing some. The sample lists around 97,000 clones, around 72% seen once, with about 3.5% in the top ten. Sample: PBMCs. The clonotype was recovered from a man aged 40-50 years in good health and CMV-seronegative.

The CDR3 reads CASSAGNYNEQFF. The CDR3, as DNA: TGTGCCAGCTCCGCGGGGAACTACAATGAGCAGTTCTTC. The gene calls are TRBV18 and TRBJ2-1, with a weak D call TRBD2 (6 bases). Germline CDR1 is KGHSH and CDR2 is LQKENI. The CDR3 is 13 amino acids. Trimming stripped 6 bases from V and 3 bases from J, with 9 bases between. Full variable domain (outside the CDR3, taken from reference TRBV18 and TRBJ2-1): NAGVMQNPRHLVRRRGQEARLRCSPMKGHSHVYWYRQLPEEGLKFMVYLQKENIIDESGMPKERFSAEFPKEGPSILRIQQVVRGDSAAYFCASSAGNYNEQFFGPGTRLTVL.